The 4 T cell receptor beta chains presented below share a single source sample, sequenced in a study of T cell responses to AZD1222 COVID-19 vaccine. Sequenced by immunoSEQ multiplex PCR; TCRdb stores in-frame clones only, minus some. The sample has fewer than 150,000 clones; about 87% are singletons. The sample in question was peripheral blood, obtained on day 0 of AZD1222 vaccination. All receptors derive from an adult in good health.

The chain has TRBV19 and TRBJ2-7, with D tentatively TRBD1 or TRBD2 (5 bases each). Germline CDR1 LNHDA, CDR2 SQIVND (reference sequence). CDR3 length: 14 residues. The V end was cut by 3 bases, the J end by 3 bases, with 12 bases between. CDR3 in amino acids: CASSITGTVYEQYF. DNA of the CDR3: TGTGCCAGTAGTATCACCGGGACCGTCTACGAGCAGTACTTC.

CDR3 in DNA: TGTGCCAGCAGCGTAACTAGCGGGCAAGAGACCCAGTACTTC. Its protein is CASSVTSGQETQYF. V and J are TRBV9 and TRBJ2-5; 9 nucleotides align to TRBD2. Unmatched junction bases numbered 0, after V lost 1 base and J lost 2 bases. CDR3 length equals 14 residues. Germline V gene lookup returns CDR1 SGDLS and CDR2 YYNGEE. Based on the CDR3 plus reference TRBV9 and TRBJ2-5, the full variable domain is DSGVTQTPKHLITATGQRVTLRCSPRSGDLSVYWYQQSLDQGLQFLIQYYNGEERAKGNILERFSAQQFPDLHSELNLSSLELGDSALYFCASSVTSGQETQYFGPGTRLLVL.

About this clone: This CDR3 is also generated by other DNA sequences in the sample. The chain employs TRBV7-9 and TRBJ1-2; 7 nucleotides match TRBD1. V shed 5 bases, J shed 2 bases, and the junction held 5 bases outside the gene matches. Germline V gives CDR1 SEHNR, CDR2 FQNEAQ (reference sequence). The CDR3 covers 14 residues. The CDR3 DNA reads as TGTGCCAGCAGCCCGGGACAGTTGAACTATGGCTACACCTTC. Its protein product is CASSPGQLNYGYTF. Combining the CDR3 with reference TRBV7-9 and TRBJ1-2 gives the whole variable domain DTGVSQNPRHKITKRGQNVTFRCDPISEHNRLYWYRQTLGQGPEFLTYFQNEAQLEKSRLLSDRFSAERPKGSFSTLEIQRTEQGDSAMYLCASSPGQLNYGYTFGSGTRLTVV.

CDR3 protein: CASSFGEGKSPLHF. The CDR3 DNA sequence: TGCGCCAGCAGCTTTGGGGAGGGGAAATCACCCCTCCACTTT. This chain connects TRBV5-1 to TRBJ1-6; a weak D match, TRBD1 (5 bases). The CDR3 has 14 residues. V lost 2 bases to trimming and J lost 10 bases, with 13 bases between them. From germline, CDR1 is SGHRS and CDR2 YFSETQ.